The 17 T cell receptor beta chains listed next were all sequenced from one sample in a study of blood T cell repertoires in COVID-19. Assay used: immunoSEQ multiplex PCR; TCRdb lists only in-frame clones, some missing. The table records 140,000 or so clones, around four fifths of them present only once. The sample consisted of PBMCs or T cells enriched from blood (not recorded which). The receptors stem from a woman aged 40 to 49 who had recovered from COVID-19.

The chain joins TRBV11-3 to TRBJ1-1; TRBD1 agrees at 7 bases. There are 12 residues in the CDR3. Germline V CDR1 and CDR2: SGHNT, YENEEA. V lost 4 bases, J lost 8 bases, and 4 bases stayed unmatched. The CDR3 DNA sequence: TGTGCCAGCAGCTCTTACAGGGGAGAAGCTTTCTTT. This encodes CASSSYRGEAFF.

This rearrangement joins TRBV12-5 to TRBJ1-1; the D gene is possibly TRBD1 (6 bases). The CDR3 contains 16 residues. The V and J ends lost 4 bases and 5 bases respectively, with 20 bases between them. Per germline, CDR1 LGHNT and CDR2 FRNRAP. CDR3 sequence (DNA): TGTGCTAGTGGTTACAGGATTCCGGGACACGAAACTGAAGCTTTCTTT. This gives the protein CASGYRIPGHETEAFF.

The rearrangement uses TRBV25-1 and TRBJ2-7, with 14 positions matching TRBD2. V lost 5 bases, J lost 5 bases, and 5 bases stayed unmatched. Looked up from germline, CDR1 is MGHDK and CDR2 is SYGVNS. The CDR3 covers 15 residues. Here the CDR3 DNA reads TGTGCCAGCAGTCAGACTAGCGGGAGGGCCAACGAGCAGTACTTC. Protein: CASSQTSGRANEQYF.

This clone has only one observation. The V and J genes are TRBV27 and TRBJ2-7; 11 bases map to TRBD2. The CDR3 spans 16 residues. CDR1 MNHEY and CDR2 SMNVEV come from the germline V gene (reference sequence). Trimming took 3 bases from V and 4 from J; bases not matched to a gene: 8. The CDR3 region has the DNA TGTGCCAGCAGTTTCCTTGGGACTAGCGGCACTTACGAGCAGTACTTC. As protein: CASSFLGTSGTYEQYF.

The J gene is TRBJ2-7, the V gene TRBV7-9; 9 bases line up with TRBD1. In germline, CDR1 is SEHNR, CDR2 FQNEAQ (reference sequence). After removal of 4 bases from V and 3 bases from J, the junction contained 4 bases not matched to a gene. This CDR3 contains 14 residues. As DNA, the CDR3 is TGTGCCAGCAGCTCCGGGACAGGGAGCTACGAGCAGTACTTC. Translated, it gives CASSSGTGSYEQYF.

The table lists this clone with a few counts. The J gene is TRBJ2-3, the V gene TRBV6-4, with 9 bases aligning to TRBD2. In germline, CDR1 is MRHNA, CDR2 SNTAGT. This CDR3 is 14 amino acids long. V gave up 4 bases and J gave up 2 bases; unmatched junction bases: 1. CDR3 nucleotide sequence: TGTGCCAGCAGTGGCGGGGGGGCCACAGATACGCAGTATTTT. This translates into CASSGGGATDTQYF.

The chain uses TRBV29-1 and TRBJ1-2; D is undetermined. V lost 1 base and J lost 2, with 2 bases in between. CDR1 and CDR2 from the germline V gene are SQVTM and ANQGSEA. The CDR3 extends over 11 amino acids. The CDR3 is CSVEANYGYTF. Here the CDR3 DNA reads TGCAGCGTTGAAGCGAACTATGGCTACACCTTC.

The rearrangement links TRBV3-1 (or the pseudogene TRBV3-2) to TRBJ2-2; TRBD1 aligns across 8 bases. The CDR3 contains 16 residues. J gave up 0 bases and V 4 bases, and 4 bases lay outside the gene matches. Germline CDR1 reads LGHDT; CDR2 reads YNNKEL (reference sequence). CDR3: CASSPTGQANTGELFF. In DNA form, the CDR3 reads TGTGCCAGCAGCCCCACGGGACAGGCGAACACCGGGGAGCTGTTTTTT.

The chain combines TRBV28 with TRBJ2-3, with D possibly being TRBD1 (7 bases). CDR1 is MDHEN and CDR2 is SYDVKM in the germline V gene. Deletions cut 6 bases from V and 3 bases from J, with 19 bases between. The CDR3 is made up of 16 amino acids. The CDR3 DNA is TGTGCCAGCAGCAACAGGGGACCGGAGGGAACAGATACGCAGTATTTT. It codes for CASSNRGPEGTDTQYF.

The CDR3 coding sequence is TGTGCCAGCAGTTCTCGACTAGCGCCCTACAATGAGCAGTTCTTC. As protein: CASSSRLAPYNEQFF. The chain couples TRBV28 to TRBJ2-1; 8 nucleotides align to TRBD2. The germline gives CDR1 MDHEN, CDR2 SYDVKM. This CDR3 region has 15 residues. The ends lost 4 bases at V and 2 bases at J; junction bases unmatched: 4.

The rearrangement links TRBV3-1 (or the pseudogene TRBV3-2) to TRBJ1-1; the D gene is possibly TRBD1 (5 bases). This CDR3 contains 15 residues. With 2 bases removed from V and 0 bases from J, the gap between germline ends came to 10 bases. From germline, CDR1 is LGHDT and CDR2 YNNKEL (reference sequence). CDR3 region: CASSQRGGLNTEAFF. CDR3 DNA sequence: TGTGCCAGCAGCCAAAGGGGAGGACTGAACACTGAAGCTTTCTTT.

J is TRBJ1-2 and V is TRBV7-9; 9 nucleotides match TRBD1. Germline trimming cut 5 bases from V and 0 bases from J; bases unmatched to any gene: 19. Germline-derived CDR1 and CDR2 are SEHNR and FQNEAQ (reference sequence). The CDR3 runs 20 residues. Written as DNA, the CDR3 is TGTGCCAGCAGCACGACCCGGACAGGGGTGGCCCATAGATCTAACTATGGCTACACCTTC. This sequence encodes CASSTTRTGVAHRSNYGYTF. Full variable domain (remainder filled in from reference TRBV7-9 and TRBJ1-2): DTGVSQNPRHKITKRGQNVTFRCDPISEHNRLYWYRQTLGQGPEFLTYFQNEAQLEKSRLLSDRFSAERPKGSFSTLEIQRTEQGDSAMYLCASSTTRTGVAHRSNYGYTFGSGTRLTVV.

J is TRBJ1-6 and V is TRBV4-1; 9 bases are shared with TRBD1. CDR1 and CDR2 (germline): MGHRA, YSYEKL. V was pared by 4 bases and J by 7 bases, with 8 bases of the junction left unmatched. CDR3 length: 16 residues. This CDR3 is CASSRAPTGGNSPLHF. The CDR3 region has the DNA TGCGCCAGCAGCCGAGCCCCGACAGGGGGAAATTCACCCCTCCACTTT.

This clone was detected only once. This CDR3 is CASSKAGTGGGNTIYF. DNA for the CDR3: TGTGCCAGCAGCAAAGCGGGGACAGGGGGTGGGAACACCATATATTTT. This rearrangement joins TRBV21-1 to TRBJ1-3; the D call TRBD1 from the table was never checked on the DNA. TRBV21-1 is shown as a pseudogene. This CDR3 has 16 residues.

This clone was seen ten or more times. The chain joins TRBV9 to TRBJ1-2; no firm D call. Germline lookup yields CDR1 SGDLS and CDR2 YYNGEE. CDR3 length: 14 amino acids. V lost 0 bases and J lost 8, with 14 bases in between. CDR3 protein: CASSVGGAARGYTF. The CDR3 region has the DNA TGTGCCAGCAGCGTAGGGGGAGCGGCTCGGGGCTACACCTTC.

V is TRBV30 and J is TRBJ2-2; the D gene is possibly TRBD1 (6 bases). Trimming stripped 0 bases from V and 8 bases from J, with 31 bases between. The CDR3 runs 20 residues. From germline, CDR1 is GTSNPN and CDR2 SVGIG (reference sequence). CDR3 protein: CAWSVPRGWEPKIGRGELFF. The CDR3 region has the DNA TGTGCCTGGAGTGTACCGAGGGGGTGGGAGCCTAAAATTGGTAGAGGGGAGCTGTTTTTT.

This chain joins TRBV10-3 and TRBJ2-7; TRBD2 agrees at 15 bases. The CDR3 extends over 16 amino acids. The trim removed 0 bases at V and 4 bases at J, leaving 1 base unmatched. Germline loops: CDR1 ENHRY, CDR2 SYGVKD. CDR3 in DNA: TGTGCCATCAGTGAGTCGGGACTAGCGGGAGGATACGAGCAGTACTTC. Its translation: CAISESGLAGGYEQYF.